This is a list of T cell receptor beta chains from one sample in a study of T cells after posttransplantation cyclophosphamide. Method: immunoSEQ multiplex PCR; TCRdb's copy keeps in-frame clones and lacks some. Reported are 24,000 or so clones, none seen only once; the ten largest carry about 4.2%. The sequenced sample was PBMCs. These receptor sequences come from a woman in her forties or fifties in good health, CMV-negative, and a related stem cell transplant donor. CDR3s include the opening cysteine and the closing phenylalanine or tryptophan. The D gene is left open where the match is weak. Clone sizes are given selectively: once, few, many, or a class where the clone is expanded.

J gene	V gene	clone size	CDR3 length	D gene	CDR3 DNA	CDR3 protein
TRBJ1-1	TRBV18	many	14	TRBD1	TGTGCCAGCTCACTCGGACAGGGAGGCACTGAAGCTTTCTTT	CASSLGQGGTEAFF
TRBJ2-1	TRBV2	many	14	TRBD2	TGTGCCAGCGCACTAGCGGGACTCTACAATGAGCAGTTCTTC	CASALAGLYNEQFF
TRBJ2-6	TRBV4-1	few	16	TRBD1	TGCGCCAGCAGCCCTACAGGGGGCTCTGGGGCCAACGTCCTGACTTTC	CASSPTGGSGANVLTF
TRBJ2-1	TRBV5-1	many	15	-	TGCGCCAGCAGCAGTGACGGGGGATCCTACAATGAGCAGTTCTTC	CASSSDGGSYNEQFF
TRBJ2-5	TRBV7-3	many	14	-	TGTGCCAGCAGCTTAAAAGACGGGAGTGAGACCCAGTACTTC	CASSLKDGSETQYF
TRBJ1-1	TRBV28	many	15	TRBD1	TGTGCCAGCAGTACATTAAGTCAGGGGGCGCGGGAAGCTTTCTTT	CASSTLSQGAREAFF
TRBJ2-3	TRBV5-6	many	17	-	TGTGCCAGCAGCTTGATACGCCGACAGGCCCGTCAAGATACGCAGTATTTT	CASSLIRRQARQDTQYF
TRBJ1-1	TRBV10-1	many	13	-	TGCGCCAGCATCAGCCGTCGGGGCACTGAAGCTTTCTTT	CASISRRGTEAFF
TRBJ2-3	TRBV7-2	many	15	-	TGTGCCAGCAGCCCGCTTGGAGGAAGCACAGATACGCAGTATTTT	CASSPLGGSTDTQYF
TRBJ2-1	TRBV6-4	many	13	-	TGTGCCAGCGGACGGGAATTGCACAATGAGCAGTTCTTC	CASGRELHNEQFF
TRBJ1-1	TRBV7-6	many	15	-	TGTGCCAGCAGCTTAAACGGGCAGGGTAACACTGAAGCTTTCTTT	CASSLNGQGNTEAFF
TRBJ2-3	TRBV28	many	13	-	TGTGCCAGCAGTTTACCCCGGGCAGATACGCAGTATTTT	CASSLPRADTQYF
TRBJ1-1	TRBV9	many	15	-	TGTGCCAGCAGCGTAGCGGCAGGCTTGAACACTGAAGCTTTCTTT	CASSVAAGLNTEAFF
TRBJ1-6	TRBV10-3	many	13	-	TGTGCCATCAATCAGGAGGTGGGTTCACCCCTCCACTTT	CAINQEVGSPLHF
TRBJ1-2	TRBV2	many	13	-	TGTGCCAGCAGTGACAGGGTGAGCTATGGCTACACCTTC	CASSDRVSYGYTF
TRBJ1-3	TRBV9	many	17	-	TGTGCCAGCAGCGCACCCTCGGGCAGGGGATCTGGAAACACCATATATTTT	CASSAPSGRGSGNTIYF
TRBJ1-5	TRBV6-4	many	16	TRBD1	TGTGCCAGCAGATGGACAGGGGAGTTATTGGGTCAGCCCCAGCATTTT	CASRWTGELLGQPQHF
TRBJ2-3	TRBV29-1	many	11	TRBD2	TGCAGCGCATCCGCGGGGACTAGCGAGGGGTTT	CSASAGTSEGF
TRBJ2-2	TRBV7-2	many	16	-	TGTGCCAGCAGCTCACGGGACTTCGCGAACACCGGGGAGCTGTTTTTT	CASSSRDFANTGELFF
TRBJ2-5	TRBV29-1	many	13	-	TGCAGCGTCGACAGCGACCTCCAAGAGACCCAGTACTTC	CSVDSDLQETQYF
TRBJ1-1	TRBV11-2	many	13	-	TGTGCCAGCAGCCCCTACCCGGGCACTGAAGCTTTCTTT	CASSPYPGTEAFF
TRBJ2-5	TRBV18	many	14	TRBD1	TGTGCCAGCTCACAAACAGGGGGCATGGAGACCCAGTACTTC	CASSQTGGMETQYF
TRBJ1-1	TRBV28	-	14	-	TGTGCCGGCAGTTTTGACGAATCGGGCACTGAAGCTTTCTTT	CAGSFDESGTEAFF
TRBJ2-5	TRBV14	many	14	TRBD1	TGTGCCAGCAGCCAAGAGACAGGGTATGGCACCCAGTACTTC	CASSQETGYGTQYF
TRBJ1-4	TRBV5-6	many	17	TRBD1	TGTGCCAGCAGCTTGGGCTTCGGACAGGGGCATAATGAAAAACTGTTTTTT	CASSLGFGQGHNEKLFF
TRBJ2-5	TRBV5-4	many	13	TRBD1	TGTGCCAGCAGAAGACAGGGGACAGAGACCCAGTACTTC	CASRRQGTETQYF
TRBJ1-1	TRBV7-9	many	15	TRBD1	TGTGCCAGCAGCATCGACAGGGCGGGTAAGGCTGAAGCTTTCTTT	CASSIDRAGKAEAFF
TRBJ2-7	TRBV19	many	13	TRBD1	TGTGCCAGTAAGAGACAGGGGGTGGGTGAGCAGTACTTC	CASKRQGVGEQYF
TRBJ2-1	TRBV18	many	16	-	TGTGCCAGCTCACCACCTTCTGCAGGGCTCTACAATGAGCAGTTCTTC	CASSPPSAGLYNEQFF
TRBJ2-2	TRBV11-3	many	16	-	TGTGCCAGCAGCTTAGGGGGCAGGGGGAACACCGGGGAGCTGTTTTTT	CASSLGGRGNTGELFF
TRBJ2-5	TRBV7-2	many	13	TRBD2	TGTGCCAGCAGACGGGGGAGGGAAGAGACCCAGTACTTC	CASRRGREETQYF
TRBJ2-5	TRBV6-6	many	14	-	TGTGCCAGCAGTTTAACAGGGGGGGAAGAGACCCAGTACTTC	CASSLTGGEETQYF
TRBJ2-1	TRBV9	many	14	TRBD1	TGTGCCAGCAGCGTTGGACAGGTTTACAATGAGCAGTTCTTC	CASSVGQVYNEQFF